The source of this T cell receptor (beta chain) is a study of T cell repertoires in cytomegalovirus infection. TCRdb called the reads again in MiXCR, with one record for every CDR3 protein. Found here are more than 200,000 distinct CDR3 sequences, roughly 9.1% of them singletons; the top ten hold approximately 15%. J lost 4 bases, V lost 4 bases, and 6 bases had no gene match. Germline V lookup: CDR1 SGHKS, CDR2 YYEKEE (reference sequence). The CDR3 runs to 16 residues. There are many counts of this clonotype. This clonotype was obtained from a human donor in good health (CMV status not recorded). Some clones in this sample may be carry-over from other donors' samples. Sequenced material: PBMCs. The V gene is TRBV5-5, the J gene TRBJ2-2; 11 bases map to TRBD1. DNA of the CDR3: TGTGCCAGCAGCCCGTTCGGGACAGGGGGCACCGGGGAGCTGTTTTTT. The encoded protein is CASSPFGTGGTGELFF.